The rows below give T cell receptor beta chains drawn from one sample of a study of blood T cell repertoires in COVID-19. TCRdb's copy holds only in-frame clones and misses some; the assay was immunoSEQ multiplex PCR. The table lists tens of thousands of clones, just over 85% of them singletons, with approximately 3.8% in the top ten. Sequenced: peripheral blood. Receptors originate from a man aged 45-60 years with active COVID-19. CDR3s include the opening cysteine and the closing phenylalanine or tryptophan. Fields, in order: J gene, V gene, CDR3 protein.

>TRBJ1-2|TRBV30
CAWYKPGQGTGYTF
>TRBJ2-3|TRBV4-3
CASSQDAYGGRTDTQYF
>TRBJ2-7|TRBV18
CASRAGQSPYEQYF
>TRBJ2-1|TRBV29-1
CSVQAGGFDNEQFF
>TRBJ2-3|TRBV6-2/TRBV6-3
CASSLSIDTQYF
>TRBJ2-5|TRBV5-8
CASSHHGQGAQETQYF
>TRBJ1-4|TRBV5-1
CASSLDESGKLFF
>TRBJ1-3|TRBV2
CAIHSGNTIYF
>TRBJ2-1|TRBV30
CAGLTEVTYNEQFF
>TRBJ2-3|TRBV27
CASQRGTSTDTQYF
>TRBJ2-1|TRBV5-1
CASSFPLPLAGLNNEQFF
>TRBJ1-5|TRBV10-3
CAISPLGGQPQHF
>TRBJ2-7|TRBV7-2
CASSLMVGWDSGFYEQYF
>TRBJ1-1|TRBV4-1
CASSQGQDNTEAFF
>TRBJ1-6|TRBV3-1/TRBV3-2
CASSYRSQLTSQEPLHF
>TRBJ1-1|TRBV3-1/TRBV3-2
CASSQVLEGSNTEAFF
>TRBJ2-1|TRBV7-9
CASSLFQAFNNEQFF
>TRBJ2-7|TRBV4-1
CASSQDRTESYEQYF
>TRBJ1-1|TRBV25-1
CASSDTRVNTEAFF
>TRBJ1-1|TRBV19
CASHRGTNIEAFF
>TRBJ1-5|TRBV18
CASSPDMNQPQHF
>TRBJ2-7|TRBV5-1
CASSSSPINEQYF
>TRBJ2-1|TRBV6-4
CASSDGAGGNNEQFF
>TRBJ2-7|TRBV5-6
CASSPWTGYEQYF